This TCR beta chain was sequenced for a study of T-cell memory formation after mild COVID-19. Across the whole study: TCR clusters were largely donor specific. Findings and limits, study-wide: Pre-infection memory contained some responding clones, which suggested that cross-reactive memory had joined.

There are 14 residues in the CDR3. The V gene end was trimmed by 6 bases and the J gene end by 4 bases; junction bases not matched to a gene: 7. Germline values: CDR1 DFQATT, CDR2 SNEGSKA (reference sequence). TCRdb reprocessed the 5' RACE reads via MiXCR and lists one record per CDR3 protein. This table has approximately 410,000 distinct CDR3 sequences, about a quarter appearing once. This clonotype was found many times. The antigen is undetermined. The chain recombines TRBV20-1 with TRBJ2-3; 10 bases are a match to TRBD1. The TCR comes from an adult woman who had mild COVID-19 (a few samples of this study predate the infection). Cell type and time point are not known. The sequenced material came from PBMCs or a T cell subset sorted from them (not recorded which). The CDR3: CSAPDRGGADTQYF. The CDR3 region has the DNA TGCAGTGCCCCGGACAGGGGGGGGGCAGATACGCAGTATTTT.